Listed here is a single T cell receptor (beta chain). This clone was counted a single time. Its antigen is still unknown. Within one base of it there is no much larger clone, and no base qualities were kept. The data were obtained in a study of cytomegalovirus exposure and HLA in healthy donors (dated by TCRdb to about 2017). Broadly, across the study: According to a later analysis, one platform produced both the approximately 110 validation repertoires and the 730 or so repertoires of the first cohort. The study aimed to test whether cataloging public T cell receptors could reveal signatures of past pathogen exposure. In addition to the first cohort of around 670 subjects, a separate validation cohort of about 120 different subjects was used. To predict cytomegalovirus infection status, the study brought together high-throughput TCR immunosequencing, statistical association of individual TCRs with disease status, and machine learning.

The library was built by means of the immunoSEQ multiplex PCR assay. The authors processed their data as follows. A statistical classification framework was built to diagnose cytomegalovirus status from the catalog of TCR beta chain sequences. This is the immuneACCESS table as TCRdb keeps it, with only in-frame sequences that have V and J called. A part of the clones is gone; compared with another copy, unresolved V genes explain less than half, and the rest is unexplained. That table supplies the V and J calls and clone size; D and trimming were determined from the DNA. This sample comprises 140,000 or so clones, roughly nine tenths of them detected only once. Of the sample, about 9.9% is held by the ten largest clones. Here is what the overall study found, with its caveats: In both the original and validation cohorts, the classifier was reported to diagnose cytomegalovirus status with high specificity and sensitivity. It was suggested by the authors that the approach could potentially be generalized to other disease states and immunological phenotypes. The validation cohort had no HLA typing available for a later analysis, so co-occurrence within that cohort was assessed over all 120 or so repertoires. Three of the identified cytomegalovirus-associated TCR beta chains were confirmed in vitro to be specific for cytomegalovirus antigens. Subsequent analysis determined that TCRs grouped into clusters in the first cohort also showed a tendency toward co-occurrence across the 130 or so validation repertoires, and 85% to 95% of cluster scores exceeded 0. While some public TCRs were present in many individuals, most TCR sequences turned up only very rarely across donors. The study listed approximately 160 TCR beta chains as associated with cytomegalovirus.

The donors belonged to the validation cohort of approximately 130 subjects, which was separate from the roughly 700-subject first cohort. This sequence was found in a woman under 30 in good health and CMV-seropositive. The sequencing input was PBMCs.

The nucleotide sequence reads TGTGCCAGCAGCTTAGCTCCCAGGGCCAATGAGCAGTTCTTC. It encodes CASSLAPRANEQFF. The chain employs TRBV7-8 and TRBJ2-1, with a tentative D gene TRBD1 over 5 matching bases. From a lookup of the germline V gene, CDR1 and CDR2 are SGHVS and FQNEAQ. V drops 0 bases and J drops 6 bases, leaving 9 bases in between. Counted from cysteine to phenylalanine, this CDR3 has 14 amino acids. Only the CDR3 part of the read is kept: 42 bases, read in frame from the first base.